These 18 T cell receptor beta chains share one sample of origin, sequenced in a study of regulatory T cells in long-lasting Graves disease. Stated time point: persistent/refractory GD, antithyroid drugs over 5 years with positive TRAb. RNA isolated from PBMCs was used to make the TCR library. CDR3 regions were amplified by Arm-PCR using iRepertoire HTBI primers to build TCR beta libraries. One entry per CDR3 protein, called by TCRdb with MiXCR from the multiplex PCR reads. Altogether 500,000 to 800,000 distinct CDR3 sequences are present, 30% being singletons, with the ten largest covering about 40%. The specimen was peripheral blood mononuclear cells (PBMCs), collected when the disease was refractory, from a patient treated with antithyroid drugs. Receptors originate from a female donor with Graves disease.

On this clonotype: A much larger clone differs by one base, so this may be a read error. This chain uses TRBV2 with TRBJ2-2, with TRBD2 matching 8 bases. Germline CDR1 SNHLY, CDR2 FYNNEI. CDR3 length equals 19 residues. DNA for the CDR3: TGTGCCAGCAGTGAAGCACTAGCGGTAGCGAAATCGAACACCGGGGAGCTGGTTTTT. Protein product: CASSEALAVAKSNTGELVF.

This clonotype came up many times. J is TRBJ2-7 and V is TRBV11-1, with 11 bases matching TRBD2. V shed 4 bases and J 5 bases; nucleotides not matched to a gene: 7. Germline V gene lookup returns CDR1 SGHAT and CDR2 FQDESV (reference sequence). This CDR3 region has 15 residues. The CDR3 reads CASSSRLAGGHEQYF. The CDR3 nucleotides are TGTGCCAGCAGCTCCCGCCTAGCGGGAGGCCACGAGCAGTACTTC.

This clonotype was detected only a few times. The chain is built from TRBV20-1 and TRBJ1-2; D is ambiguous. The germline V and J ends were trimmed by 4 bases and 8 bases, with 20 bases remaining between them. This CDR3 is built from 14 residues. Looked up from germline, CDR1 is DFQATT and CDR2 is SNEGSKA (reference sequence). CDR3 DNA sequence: TGCAGTGCTAAGAAAGGTGACGGTTTAAGGGGCTACACCTTC. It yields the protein CSAKKGDGLRGYTF.

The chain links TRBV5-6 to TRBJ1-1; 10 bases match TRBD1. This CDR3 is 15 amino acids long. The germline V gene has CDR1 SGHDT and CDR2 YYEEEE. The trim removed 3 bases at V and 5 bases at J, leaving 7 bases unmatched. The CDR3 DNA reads TGTGCCAGCAGCTACCCCGGGACAGGGGTAACTGAAGCTTTCTTT. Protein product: CASSYPGTGVTEAFF.

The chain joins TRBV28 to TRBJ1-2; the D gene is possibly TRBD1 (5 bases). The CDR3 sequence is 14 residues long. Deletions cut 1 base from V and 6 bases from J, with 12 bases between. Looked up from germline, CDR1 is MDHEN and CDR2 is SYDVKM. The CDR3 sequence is CASSLLKDNDGYTF. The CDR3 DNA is TGTGCCAGCAGTTTATTAAAGGACAATGATGGCTACACCTTC.

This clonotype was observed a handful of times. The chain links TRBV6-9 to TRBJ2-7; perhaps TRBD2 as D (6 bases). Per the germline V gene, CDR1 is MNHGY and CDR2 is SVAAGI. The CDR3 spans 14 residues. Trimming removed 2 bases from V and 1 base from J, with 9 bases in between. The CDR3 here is CASSYAGISYEQYF. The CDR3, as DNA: TGTGCCAGCAGTTATGCGGGGATTTCCTACGAGCAGTACTTC.

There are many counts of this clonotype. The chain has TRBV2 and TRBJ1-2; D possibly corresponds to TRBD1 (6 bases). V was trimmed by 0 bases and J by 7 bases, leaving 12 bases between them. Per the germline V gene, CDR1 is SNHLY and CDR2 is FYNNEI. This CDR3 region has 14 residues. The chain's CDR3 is CASSEARGGGGYTF. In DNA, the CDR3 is TGTGCCAGCAGTGAAGCGCGAGGGGGAGGTGGCTACACCTTC.

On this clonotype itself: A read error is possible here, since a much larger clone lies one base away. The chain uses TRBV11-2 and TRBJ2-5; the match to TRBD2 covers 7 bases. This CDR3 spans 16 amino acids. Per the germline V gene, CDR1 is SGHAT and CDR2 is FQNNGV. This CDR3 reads CASSLEGGRTQEAQYF. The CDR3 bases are TGTGCCAGCAGCTTAGAGGGCGGGAGAACCCAAGAGGCCCAGTACTTC.

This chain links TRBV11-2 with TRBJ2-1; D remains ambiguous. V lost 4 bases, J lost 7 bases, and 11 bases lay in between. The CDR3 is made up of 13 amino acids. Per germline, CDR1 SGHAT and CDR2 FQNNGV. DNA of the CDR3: TGTGCCAGCAGCTCAGAGTATGGGAATGAGCAGTTCTTC. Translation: CASSSEYGNEQFF.

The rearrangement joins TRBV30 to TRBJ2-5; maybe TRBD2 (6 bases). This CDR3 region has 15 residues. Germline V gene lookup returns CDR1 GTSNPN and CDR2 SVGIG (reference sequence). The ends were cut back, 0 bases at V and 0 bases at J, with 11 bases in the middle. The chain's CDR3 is CAWSVTGVYQETQYF. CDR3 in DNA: TGTGCCTGGAGTGTGACGGGGGTGTACCAAGAGACCCAGTACTTC.

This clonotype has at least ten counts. The CDR3 reads CASSFRTGRLGYTF. CDR3 nucleotides: TGTGCCAGCAGTTTCAGGACAGGGCGGCTTGGCTACACCTTC. V is TRBV28 and J is TRBJ1-2, with 8 bases identical to TRBD1. The CDR3 is 14 amino acids. The ends lost 3 bases at V and 7 bases at J; junction bases unmatched: 7. Germline V gives CDR1 MDHEN, CDR2 SYDVKM.

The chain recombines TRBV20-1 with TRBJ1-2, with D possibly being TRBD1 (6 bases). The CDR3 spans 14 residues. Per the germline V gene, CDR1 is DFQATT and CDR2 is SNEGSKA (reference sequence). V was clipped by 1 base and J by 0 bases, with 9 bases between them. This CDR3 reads CSARGQVANYGYTF. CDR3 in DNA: TGCAGTGCTAGAGGACAGGTTGCTAACTATGGCTACACCTTC.

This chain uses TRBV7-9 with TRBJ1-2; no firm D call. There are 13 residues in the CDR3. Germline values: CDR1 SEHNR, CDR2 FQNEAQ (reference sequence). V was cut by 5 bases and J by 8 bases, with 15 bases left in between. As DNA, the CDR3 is TGTGCCAGCAGCGATTCGCCCGGGGTGGGCTACACCTTC. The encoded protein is CASSDSPGVGYTF.

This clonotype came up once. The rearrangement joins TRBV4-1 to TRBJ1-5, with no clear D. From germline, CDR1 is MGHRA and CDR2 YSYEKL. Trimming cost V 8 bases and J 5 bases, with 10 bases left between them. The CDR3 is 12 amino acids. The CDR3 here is CASGRVDQPQHF. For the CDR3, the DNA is TGCGCCAGCGGGAGGGTGGATCAGCCCCAGCATTTT.

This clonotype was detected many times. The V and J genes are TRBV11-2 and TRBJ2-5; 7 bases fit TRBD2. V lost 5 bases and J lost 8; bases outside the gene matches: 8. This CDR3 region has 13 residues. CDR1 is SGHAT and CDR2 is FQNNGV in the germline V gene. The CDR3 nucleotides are TGTGCCAGCAGCGAGCGGACTAGGAACACCCAGTACTTC. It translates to CASSERTRNTQYF.

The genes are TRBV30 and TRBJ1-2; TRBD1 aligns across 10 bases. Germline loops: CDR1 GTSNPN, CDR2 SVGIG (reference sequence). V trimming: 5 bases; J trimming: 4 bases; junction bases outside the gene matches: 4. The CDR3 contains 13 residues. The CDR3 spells CAWGTGVFYGYTF. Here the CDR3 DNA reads TGTGCCTGGGGGACAGGGGTCTTCTATGGCTACACCTTC.

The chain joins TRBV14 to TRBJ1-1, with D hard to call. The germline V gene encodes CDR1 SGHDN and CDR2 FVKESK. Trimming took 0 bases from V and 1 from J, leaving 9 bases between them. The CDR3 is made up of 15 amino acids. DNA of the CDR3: TGTGCCAGCAGCCAAGAATGGATACGGAACACTGAAGCTTTCTTT. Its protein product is CASSQEWIRNTEAFF.

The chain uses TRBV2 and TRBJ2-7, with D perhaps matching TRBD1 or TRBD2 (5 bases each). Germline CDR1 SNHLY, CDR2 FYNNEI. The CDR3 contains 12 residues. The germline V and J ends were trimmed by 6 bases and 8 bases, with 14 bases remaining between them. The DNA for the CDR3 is TGTGCCAGCAGCCTCAAGCTGGGACAGCAGTACTTC. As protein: CASSLKLGQQYF.